Listed below are T cell receptor beta chains from one sample, sequenced in a study of prognosis after radiotherapy for stage I lung cancer. TCRdb ran MiXCR on the multiplex PCR reads and lists one entry per CDR3 protein. The table includes 15,000 or so distinct CDR3 sequences, 29% detected once. Sequencing used PBMCs, obtained before or after stereotactic body radiation therapy (not recorded which). These receptors originate from a donor aged 50 or older with non-small cell lung cancer. Each CDR3 is given with its conserved first and last residue. Fields, in order: D gene, clone size, V gene, J gene, CDR3 protein, CDR3 DNA. A D gene is named only where the DNA matches it firmly. Clone size appears in some rows only: once, few, many, or a class for an expanded clone.

NA	NA	TRBV12-3/TRBV12-4	TRBJ1-5	CASTPGGGRNQPKHF	TGTGCCAGCACTCCCGGGGGAGGACGCAATCAGCCAAAGCATTTT
TRBD1	many	TRBV6-2/TRBV6-3	TRBJ1-2	CASSSGQVYGYTF	TGTGCCAGCAGTTCGGGACAGGTCTATGGCTACACCTTC
TRBD1	NA	TRBV12-3/TRBV12-4	TRBJ2-4	CASSLQGGISNIQYF	TGTGCCAGCAGTTTACAAGGGGGCATAAGTAACATTCAGTACTTC
NA	many	TRBV7-9	TRBJ2-1	CASSLAQGYEQFF	TGTGCCAGCAGCTTAGCGCAGGGCTATGAGCAGTTCTTC
NA	many	TRBV28	TRBJ1-5	CASSSIIKVHQPQHF	TGTGCCAGCAGTTCGATAATAAAGGTCCATCAGCCCCAGCATTTT
NA	NA	TRBV12-3/TRBV12-4	TRBJ1-5	CASSSAVFSLNQPQHF	TGTGCCAGCAGCTCGGCTGTGTTCAGCCTCAATCAGCCCCAGCATTTT
TRBD1	many	TRBV7-2	TRBJ2-3	CASSSRGLAADTQYF	TGTGCCAGCAGCTCCAGGGGGCTCGCGGCAGATACGCAGTATTTT
TRBD2	many	TRBV7-8	TRBJ2-3	CASSLLAGGSTDTQYF	TGTGCCAGCAGCCTGCTAGCGGGAGGGAGCACAGATACGCAGTATTTT
NA	many	TRBV7-3	TRBJ1-2	CASSLTGGTNYGYTF	TGTGCCAGCAGCTTAACAGGGGGGACAAACTATGGCTACACCTTC
TRBD1	many	TRBV30	TRBJ1-2	CAWSRGQAHGYTF	TGTGCCTGGAGTCGTGGACAGGCCCATGGCTACACCTTC
TRBD2	many	TRBV7-7	TRBJ2-5	CASSRAGTRDGETQYF	TGTGCTAGCAGCCGCGCCGGGACTAGGGATGGGGAGACCCAGTACTTC
TRBD1	NA	TRBV27	TRBJ1-5	CANSGQGLDNQPQHF	TGTGCCAACAGCGGACAGGGTTTGGACAATCAGCCCCAGCATTTT
NA	NA	TRBV20-1	TRBJ2-7	CSARVGRASRHEQYF	TGCAGTGCTAGAGTGGGTAGGGCGTCCCGGCACGAGCAGTACTTC
TRBD1	many	TRBV20-1	TRBJ2-7	CSAPLPRDRVPYEQYF	TGCAGTGCTCCCCTCCCCCGGGACAGGGTTCCCTACGAGCAGTACTTC
NA	NA	TRBV6-4	TRBJ1-6	CASREAPTYNSTLHF	TGTGCCAGCAGAGAGGCACCAACGTATAATTCAACCCTTCACTTT
TRBD1	many	TRBV20-1	TRBJ1-4	CSADRGGEKLFF	TGCAGTGCTGACAGGGGAGGTGAAAAACTGTTTTTT
NA	many	TRBV7-2	TRBJ2-7	CASSLVFGGLGSYEQYF	TGTGCCAGCAGCTTAGTTTTTGGCGGGTTGGGCTCCTACGAGCAGTACTTC
TRBD2	many	TRBV11-3	TRBJ2-5	CASSQGLAGGGETQYF	TGTGCCAGCAGCCAGGGACTAGCGGGAGGTGGGGAGACCCAGTACTTC
TRBD1	NA	TRBV15	TRBJ1-2	CATLTGGYGYTF	TGTGCCACTTTGACAGGGGGCTATGGCTACACCTTC
TRBD1	many	TRBV28	TRBJ1-6	CASSLPTGGAFSPLHF	TGTGCCAGCAGTCTCCCGACAGGGGGCGCGTTTTCACCCCTCCACTTT
NA	many	TRBV30	TRBJ2-3	CAWSSGTDTQYF	TGTGCCTGGTCTAGCGGCACAGATACGCAGTATTTT
TRBD2	NA	TRBV15	TRBJ2-3	CDTSRGLAASTGTQYF	TGTGACACCAGCAGAGGCCTAGCGGCTAGCACGGGTACGCAGTATTTT
NA	many	TRBV5-1	TRBJ1-1	CASGVGGSNTEAFF	TGCGCCAGCGGGGTGGGAGGGAGTAACACTGAAGCTTTCTTT
NA	many	TRBV6-5	TRBJ2-3	CASSYLQGPSPDTQYF	TGTGCCAGCAGTTACCTGCAAGGTCCCAGCCCCGATACGCAGTATTTT
NA	many	TRBV28	TRBJ2-5	CASTVGGGTAQETQYF	TGTGCCAGCACCGTGGGGGGGGGGACAGCACAAGAGACCCAGTACTTC
NA	many	TRBV3-2	TRBJ2-3	CASSQDPSESTDTQYF	TGTGCCAGCAGCCAAGATCCCAGCGAAAGCACAGATACGCAGTATTTT
NA	many	TRBV9	TRBJ2-1	CASSEYQGTFDEQFF	TGTGCCAGCAGCGAGTATCAGGGTACGTTCGATGAGCAGTTCTTC
TRBD1	NA	TRBV28	TRBJ1-5	CASGTGGSNQPQHF	TGTGCCAGCGGGACAGGGGGAAGCAATCAGCCCCAGCATTTT